The rows below give T cell receptor beta chains drawn from one sample of a study of T cell repertoires in cytomegalovirus infection. MiXCR, run by TCRdb on the reads, gives a single entry per CDR3 protein. The table records 350,000 to 500,000 distinct CDR3 sequences, 31% of them present only once. The sample comprised PBMCs. The receptors shown here come from a human donor in good health (CMV status not recorded). Some clones in this sample may be carry-over from other donors' samples. CDR3s include the opening cysteine and the closing phenylalanine or tryptophan. The order of the fields is V gene, clone size, D gene, J gene, CDR3 DNA, CDR3 protein. A D gene is named only where the DNA matches it firmly. Only some rows state a clone size, as once, few, many or a class for expanded clones.

>TRBV6-1|NA|NA|TRBJ1-2
TGTGCCAGCAGTGAATTGGGGTGGGGCTATGGCTACACCTTC
CASSELGWGYGYTF
>TRBV7-2|few|TRBD1|TRBJ1-3
TGTGCCAGCAGCTTATGGGACAGTGGAAACACCATATATTTT
CASSLWDSGNTIYF
>TRBV7-9|NA|TRBD1|TRBJ2-5
TGTGCCAGCAGCTTGCCAGGACAGGGGAGACCCCAAGAGACCCAGTACTTC
CASSLPGQGRPQETQYF
>TRBV19|NA|TRBD2|TRBJ2-3
TGTGCCAGTAGTGTGACTAGCGGGGGGGCAGATACGCAGTATTTT
CASSVTSGGADTQYF
>TRBV9|NA|TRBD1|TRBJ2-2
TGTGCCAGCAGCGTCTCCGGGACAGGGGGCCACGGGGAGCTGTTTTTT
CASSVSGTGGHGELFF
>TRBV4-1|few|TRBD1|TRBJ1-1
TGCGCCAGCAGCCATTCCGGGACAGGGGGTGAAGCTTTCTTT
CASSHSGTGGEAFF
>TRBV12-3/TRBV12-4|NA|NA|TRBJ2-1
TGTGCCAGCAGTATCCAGACAGATGAGCAGTTCTTC
CASSIQTDEQFF
>TRBV7-2|many|TRBD1|TRBJ1-2
TGTGCCAGCAGCTTCATTCGGAGCTTAGACGGGATGGCCCAAAAGGGACAGCCCTCAGGTGGCTACACCTTC
CASSFIRSLDGMAQKGQPSGGYTF
>TRBV20-1|few|NA|TRBJ2-1
TGCAGTGCTTCACAGGCGGCTGGCTCCTACAATGAGCAGTTCTTC
CSASQAAGSYNEQFF
>TRBV19|NA|NA|TRBJ2-1
TGTGCCAGTAGCCCCACTTACGGGGACCCCTACAATGAGCAGTTCTTC
CASSPTYGDPYNEQFF
>TRBV11-2|NA|NA|TRBJ1-2
TGTGCCAGCAGACCCCAACGCGAGGGGTATGGCTACACCTTC
CASRPQREGYGYTF
>TRBV2|few|NA|TRBJ1-4
TGTGCCAGCAGAGAGGACAGTTACTATGAAAAACTGTTTTTT
CASREDSYYEKLFF
>TRBV15|NA|NA|TRBJ2-7
TGTGCCACCAGCAGAGATTGGGGGAGCTCCTACGAGCAGTACTTC
CATSRDWGSSYEQYF
>TRBV11-2|NA|NA|TRBJ1-2
TGTGCCAGCAGCTTACTCGGGGCAGATTCAAACTATGGCTACACCTTC
CASSLLGADSNYGYTF
>TRBV11-1|many|TRBD1|TRBJ2-5
TGTGCCAGCAGCTTCCGCCCGACAGGGGGGGAGACCCAGTACTTC
CASSFRPTGGETQYF
>TRBV11-2|few|NA|TRBJ2-4
TGTGCCAGCAGCTTAGTGGTGGGGGGGCTCGGCAAAAACATTCAGTACTTC
CASSLVVGGLGKNIQYF
>TRBV6-1|few|NA|TRBJ1-1
TGTGCCAGCAGTGCTAGGGGAGGGGTATATACTGAAGCTTTCTTT
CASSARGGVYTEAFF
>TRBV6-1|NA|NA|TRBJ2-1
TGTGCCAGCAGTGAATCAGGGTTCGATGAGCAGTTCTTC
CASSESGFDEQFF
>TRBV20-1|few|NA|TRBJ1-2
TGCAGTGCTAGAGATGTGAGGGTCTCTAACTATGGCTACACCTTC
CSARDVRVSNYGYTF
>TRBV27|many|NA|TRBJ2-1
TGTGCCAGCAGTTTCGGGGTCATCTCATCAAATGAGCAGTTCTTC
CASSFGVISSNEQFF
>TRBV5-8|NA|NA|TRBJ1-3
TGTGCCAGCAGCTTCGTCGGCAGGGACTCTGGAAACACCATATATTTT
CASSFVGRDSGNTIYF
>TRBV7-2|NA|NA|TRBJ2-7
TGTGCTAGGCGCCCTCCATTCCGCTACGAGCAGTACTTC
CARRPPFRYEQYF
>TRBV7-9|many|NA|TRBJ2-1
TGTGCCAGCAGCCTACTGGGCCTAGCGAATTACAATGAGCAGTTCTTC
CASSLLGLANYNEQFF
>TRBV28|many|NA|TRBJ2-5
TGTGCCAGCAGTTTTCAGAGGGCCGGCCAAGAGACCCAGTACTTC
CASSFQRAGQETQYF
>TRBV5-1|NA|NA|TRBJ1-1
TGCGCCAGCACAACGGGGGGGGCCGACACTGAAGCTTTCTTT
CASTTGGADTEAFF
>TRBV7-6|NA|NA|TRBJ2-3
TGTGCCAGCAGCTCGGCGGGCCCACCAGGTACGCAGTATTTT
CASSSAGPPGTQYF
>TRBV11-1|NA|NA|TRBJ2-1
TGTGCCAGCAGCCCAGGACCCAACAATGAGCAGTTCTTC
CASSPGPNNEQFF
>TRBV28|NA|NA|TRBJ1-3
TGTGCCCGCAGCCGGGGTACCTCTGGAAACACCATATATTTT
CARSRGTSGNTIYF
>TRBV7-6|NA|TRBD1|TRBJ1-1
TGTGCCAGCAGCGAGACAGGGTTCGGGACTGAAGCTTTCTTT
CASSETGFGTEAFF
>TRBV4-2|NA|NA|TRBJ2-5
TGTGCCAGCAGCCAAGAACAGGGTGCCGAGACCCAGTACTTC
CASSQEQGAETQYF
>TRBV20-1|NA|NA|TRBJ1-2
TGCAGTGCTAGAGATACGGGGGGACGTACCCTATCGCTATATGGCTACACCTTC
CSARDTGGRTLSLYGYTF
>TRBV6-5|NA|TRBD2|TRBJ2-1
TGTGCCAGCAGTCCGGGACTAGCGGGGGGGCCGTACAACAATGAGCAGTTCTTC
CASSPGLAGGPYNNEQFF
>TRBV7-2|many|TRBD1|TRBJ2-5
TGTGCCAGCAGCTTAGCGACAGGGCGGCTAGGCAAGGAGACCCAGTACTTC
CASSLATGRLGKETQYF
>TRBV6-4|NA|TRBD1|TRBJ2-2
TGTGCCAGCAGTGACTCGACAGGGGCGAACACCGGGGAGCTGTTTTTT
CASSDSTGANTGELFF
>TRBV29-1|few|NA|TRBJ2-5
TGCAGCGTTGAAGAATGGGGTGGTATCCAAGAGACCCAGTACTTC
CSVEEWGGIQETQYF
>TRBV5-4|few|NA|TRBJ1-6
TGTGCCAGCAGCACGTGGACGGAACCGAATTCACCCCTCCACTTT
CASSTWTEPNSPLHF
>TRBV19|NA|NA|TRBJ2-6
TGTGCCAGTACCCTAGGACAGCCTGTCTCTGGGGCCAACGTCCTGAATTTC
CASTLGQPVSGANVLNF